The 8 T cell receptor beta chains below come from one sample, sequenced in a study of blood T cell repertoires in COVID-19. Produced via immunoSEQ multiplex PCR; TCRdb's table is partial and in-frame only. The sample lists roughly 250,000 clones, 88% occurring once. The sample taken for sequencing was PBMCs or T cells enriched from blood (not recorded which). These receptors were obtained from a woman aged 45-59 years who had recovered from COVID-19.

The chain joins TRBV6-5 to TRBJ2-5, with 9 bases fitting TRBD1. The CDR3 covers 15 residues. Germline V gene sequence: CDR1 MNHEY, CDR2 SVGAGI. V trimming: 4 bases; J trimming: 4 bases; junction bases outside the gene matches: 7. The chain's CDR3 is CASSSPDRGVETQYF. The CDR3 coding sequence is TGTGCCAGCAGTTCCCCGGACAGGGGCGTAGAGACCCAGTACTTC.

J is TRBJ1-2 and V is TRBV19; TRBD1 might be the D (5 bases). The ends were cut back, 1 base at V and 5 bases at J, with 8 bases in the middle. CDR1 LNHDA and CDR2 SQIVND come from the germline V gene (reference sequence). The CDR3 totals 13 residues. CDR3 residues: CASSIGTTYGYTF. Here the CDR3 DNA reads TGTGCCAGTAGTATAGGGACAACTTATGGCTACACCTTC.

The chain links TRBV19 to TRBJ1-5, with 9 nucleotides matching TRBD1. The CDR3 covers 14 residues. Germline V gives CDR1 LNHDA, CDR2 SQIVND (reference sequence). The V gene end was trimmed by 6 bases and the J gene end by 5 bases; junction bases not matched to a gene: 5. The CDR3 loop reads CASSTQGAYQPQHF. CDR3 in DNA: TGTGCCAGTAGCACACAGGGGGCATATCAGCCCCAGCATTTT.

As DNA, the CDR3 is TGTGCCAGTAGTATACGGACAGGGAGTAACACCATATATTTT. This encodes CASSIRTGSNTIYF. The gene calls are TRBV19 and TRBJ1-3, with 8 bases identical to TRBD1. V trimming: 2 bases; J trimming: 7 bases; junction bases outside the gene matches: 4. Germline V gene data show CDR1 as LNHDA and CDR2 as SQIVND (reference sequence). CDR3 length: 14 residues.

This clone was seen a single time. The chain combines TRBV6-5 with TRBJ1-2; D call uncertain. The V end lost 7 bases, the J end lost 1 base, and 10 bases lay between the germline ends. Germline V gives CDR1 MNHEY, CDR2 SVGAGI. This CDR3 is 13 amino acids long. The CDR3 DNA reads TGTGCCAGCACTTCCCCTAATAACTATGGCTACACCTTC. This gives the protein CASTSPNNYGYTF.

The chain couples TRBV6-2 or TRBV6-3 to TRBJ2-5; tentatively, D is TRBD2 (6 bases). Between the trimmed V and J ends, which lost 7 bases and 0 bases, there was a span of 24 bases. Germline-derived CDR1 and CDR2 are MNHEY and SVGEGT. The CDR3 contains 18 residues. The CDR3, as DNA: TGTGCCAGCACCCCGTACCCGCAGCGGAGGGGATACCAAGAGACCCAGTACTTC. Residues: CASTPYPQRRGYQETQYF.

The chain joins TRBV14 to TRBJ2-7; tentative D call: TRBD1 (6 bases). Trimming cost V 4 bases and J 5 bases, with 15 bases left between them. This CDR3 contains 14 residues. The germline gives CDR1 SGHDN, CDR2 FVKESK. The CDR3 region is CASSRPGTIDEQYF. Written as DNA, the CDR3 is TGTGCCAGCAGCCGACCCGGGACAATCGACGAGCAGTACTTC.

The chain joins TRBV19 to TRBJ2-2, with D perhaps matching TRBD2 (5 bases). Per the germline V gene, CDR1 is LNHDA and CDR2 is SQIVND (reference sequence). V was cut by 3 bases and J by 2 bases, with 10 bases left in between. The CDR3 is 15 amino acids. CDR3 sequence reads: CASSISDYNTGELFF. The CDR3 DNA is TGTGCCAGTAGTATTAGCGACTATAACACCGGGGAGCTGTTTTTT.